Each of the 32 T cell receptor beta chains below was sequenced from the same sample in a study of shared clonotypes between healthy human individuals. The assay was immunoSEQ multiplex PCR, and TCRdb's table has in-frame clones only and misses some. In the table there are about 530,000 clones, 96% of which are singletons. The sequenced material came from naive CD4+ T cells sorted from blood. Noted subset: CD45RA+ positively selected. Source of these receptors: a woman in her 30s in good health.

Written as DNA, the CDR3 is TGTGCCAGCAGTCGCCAGGGGGGCGAGCAGTTCTTC. It translates to CASSRQGGEQFF. The chain uses TRBV5-5 and TRBJ2-1; a possible D gene is TRBD1 (7 bases). The CDR3 has 12 residues. Germline V CDR1 and CDR2: SGHKS, YYEKEE (reference sequence). The ends were cut back, 5 bases at V and 10 bases at J, with 13 bases in the middle.

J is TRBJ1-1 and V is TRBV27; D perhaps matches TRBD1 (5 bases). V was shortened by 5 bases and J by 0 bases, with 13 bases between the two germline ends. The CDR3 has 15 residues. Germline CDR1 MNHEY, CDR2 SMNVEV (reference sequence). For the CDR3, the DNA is TGTGCCAGCAGTCCCAGACAGACAATGAACACTGAAGCTTTCTTT. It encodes CASSPRQTMNTEAFF.

CDR3 region: CASSSLAGEGVGGEQFF. The DNA of the CDR3 is TGTGCCAGCAGCTCTCTAGCGGGAGAGGGCGTCGGGGGTGAGCAGTTCTTC. The chain combines TRBV5-6 with TRBJ2-1; 10 nucleotides line up with TRBD2. The V and J ends lost 3 bases and 9 bases, in that order; junction bases with no gene match: 15. Per germline, CDR1 SGHDT and CDR2 YYEEEE. This CDR3 spans 17 amino acids.

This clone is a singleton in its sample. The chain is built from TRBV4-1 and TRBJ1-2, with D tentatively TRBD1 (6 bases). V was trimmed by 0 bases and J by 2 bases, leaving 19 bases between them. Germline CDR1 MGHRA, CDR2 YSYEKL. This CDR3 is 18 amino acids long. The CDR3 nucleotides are TGCGCCAGCAGCCAAGAAACCACCGGGACACTGAGAAACTATGGCTACACCTTC. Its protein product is CASSQETTGTLRNYGYTF.

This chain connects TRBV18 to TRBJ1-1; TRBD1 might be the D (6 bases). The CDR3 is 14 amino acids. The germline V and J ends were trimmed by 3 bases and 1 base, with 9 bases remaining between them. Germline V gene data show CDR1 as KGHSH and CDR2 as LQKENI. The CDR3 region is CASSPLDRNTEAFF. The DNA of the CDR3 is TGTGCCAGCTCACCCCTGGACAGGAACACTGAAGCTTTCTTT. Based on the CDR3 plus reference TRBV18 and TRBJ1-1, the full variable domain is NAGVMQNPRHLVRRRGQEARLRCSPMKGHSHVYWYRQLPEEGLKFMVYLQKENIIDESGMPKERFSAEFPKEGPSILRIQQVVRGDSAAYFCASSPLDRNTEAFFGQGTRLTVV.

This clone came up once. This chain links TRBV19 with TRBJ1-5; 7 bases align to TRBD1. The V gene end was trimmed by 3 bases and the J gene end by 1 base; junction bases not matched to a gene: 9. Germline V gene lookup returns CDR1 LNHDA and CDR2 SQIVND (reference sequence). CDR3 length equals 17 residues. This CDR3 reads CASSIPTGSDSNQPQHF. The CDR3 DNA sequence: TGTGCCAGTAGTATCCCGACAGGGTCTGACAGCAATCAGCCCCAGCATTTT. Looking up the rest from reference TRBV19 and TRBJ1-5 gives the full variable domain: DGGITQSPKYLFRKEGQNVTLSCEQNLNHDAMYWYRQDPGQGLRLIYYSQIVNDFQKGDIAEGYSVSREKKESFPLTVTSAQKNPTAFYLCASSIPTGSDSNQPQHFGDGTRLSIL.

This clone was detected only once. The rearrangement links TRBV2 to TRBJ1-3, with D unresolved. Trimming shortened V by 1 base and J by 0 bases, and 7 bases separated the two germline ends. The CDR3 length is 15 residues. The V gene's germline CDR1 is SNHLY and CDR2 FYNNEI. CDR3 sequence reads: CASSEGPRSGNTIYF. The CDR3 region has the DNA TGTGCCAGCAGTGAAGGGCCCCGCTCTGGAAACACCATATATTTT.

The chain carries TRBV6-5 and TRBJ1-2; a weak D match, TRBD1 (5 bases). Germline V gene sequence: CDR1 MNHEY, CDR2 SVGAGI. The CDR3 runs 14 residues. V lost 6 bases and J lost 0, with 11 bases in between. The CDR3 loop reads CASRDTGTNYGYTF. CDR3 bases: TGTGCCAGCAGGGACACAGGAACTAACTATGGCTACACCTTC.

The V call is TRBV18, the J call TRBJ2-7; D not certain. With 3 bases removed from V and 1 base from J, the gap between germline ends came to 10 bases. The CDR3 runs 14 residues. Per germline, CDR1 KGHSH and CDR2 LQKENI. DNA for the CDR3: TGTGCCAGCTCACCCGGGCAGATGTCCTACGAGCAGTACTTC. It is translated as CASSPGQMSYEQYF. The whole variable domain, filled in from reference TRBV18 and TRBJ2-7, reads NAGVMQNPRHLVRRRGQEARLRCSPMKGHSHVYWYRQLPEEGLKFMVYLQKENIIDESGMPKERFSAEFPKEGPSILRIQQVVRGDSAAYFCASSPGQMSYEQYFGPGTRLTVT.

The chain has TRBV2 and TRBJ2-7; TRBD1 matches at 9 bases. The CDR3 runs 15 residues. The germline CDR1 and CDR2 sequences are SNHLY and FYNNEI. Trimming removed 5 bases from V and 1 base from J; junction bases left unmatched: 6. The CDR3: CASSRRQGVSYEQYF. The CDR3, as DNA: TGTGCCAGCAGTCGACGACAGGGGGTGTCCTACGAGCAGTACTTC.

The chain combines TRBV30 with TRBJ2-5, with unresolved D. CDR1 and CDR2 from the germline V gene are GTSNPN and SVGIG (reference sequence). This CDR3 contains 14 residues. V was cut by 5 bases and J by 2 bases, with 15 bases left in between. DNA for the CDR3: TGTGCCTGGGTAGGAGTCCCCCTACAAGAGACCCAGTACTTC. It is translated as CAWVGVPLQETQYF.

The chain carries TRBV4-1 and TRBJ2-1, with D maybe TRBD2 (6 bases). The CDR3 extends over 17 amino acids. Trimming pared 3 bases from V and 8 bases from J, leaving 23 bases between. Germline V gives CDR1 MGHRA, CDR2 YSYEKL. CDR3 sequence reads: CASSQSPGTPGIYEQFF. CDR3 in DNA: TGCGCCAGCAGCCAGTCACCCGGGACTCCTGGTATATATGAGCAGTTCTTC.

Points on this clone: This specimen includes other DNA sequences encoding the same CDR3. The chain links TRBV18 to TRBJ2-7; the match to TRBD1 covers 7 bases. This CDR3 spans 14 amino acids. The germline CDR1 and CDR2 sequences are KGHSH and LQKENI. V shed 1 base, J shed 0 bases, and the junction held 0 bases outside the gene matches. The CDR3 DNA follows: TGTGCCAGCTCACCACGGGACAGCTCCTACGAGCAGTACTTC. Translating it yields CASSPRDSSYEQYF.

CDR3 protein: CASSPRDRTYEQYF. CDR3 in DNA: TGTGCCAGCTCACCACGGGACAGGACGTACGAGCAGTACTTC. This rearrangement joins TRBV18 to TRBJ2-7, with 8 bases fitting TRBD1. The germline CDR1 and CDR2 sequences are KGHSH and LQKENI. This CDR3 spans 14 amino acids. Trimming at V came to 1 base and at J to 4 bases, leaving 3 bases not matched to a gene. Full variable domain (missing parts from reference TRBV18 and TRBJ2-7): NAGVMQNPRHLVRRRGQEARLRCSPMKGHSHVYWYRQLPEEGLKFMVYLQKENIIDESGMPKERFSAEFPKEGPSILRIQQVVRGDSAAYFCASSPRDRTYEQYFGPGTRLTVT.

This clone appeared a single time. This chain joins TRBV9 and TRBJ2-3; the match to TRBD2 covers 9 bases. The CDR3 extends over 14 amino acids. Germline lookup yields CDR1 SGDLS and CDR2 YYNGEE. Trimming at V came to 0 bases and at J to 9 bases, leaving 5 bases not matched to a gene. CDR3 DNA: TGTGCCAGCAGCGTAGTGGCTAGCGGGGAAACGCAGTATTTT. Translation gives CASSVVASGETQYF.

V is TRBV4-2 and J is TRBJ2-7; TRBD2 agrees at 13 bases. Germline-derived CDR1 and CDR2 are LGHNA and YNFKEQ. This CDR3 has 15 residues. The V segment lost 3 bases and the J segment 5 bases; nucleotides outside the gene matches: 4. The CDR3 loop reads CASSQRTSGSDEQYF. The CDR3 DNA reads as TGTGCCAGCAGCCAGAGGACTAGCGGGAGTGACGAGCAGTACTTC.

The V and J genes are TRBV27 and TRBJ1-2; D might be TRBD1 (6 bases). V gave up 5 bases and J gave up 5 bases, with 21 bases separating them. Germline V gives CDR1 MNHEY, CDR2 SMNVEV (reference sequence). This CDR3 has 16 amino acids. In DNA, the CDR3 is TGTGCCAGCAGTGCCTTCGACAGGTTTTCCCCTTATGGCTACACCTTC. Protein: CASSAFDRFSPYGYTF.

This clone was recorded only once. CDR3 bases: TGTGCCAGCAGTGAATGGGACAGTGAAGCTTTCTTT. This gives the protein CASSEWDSEAFF. The chain employs TRBV6-1 and TRBJ1-1; 7 bases agree with TRBD1. V was pared by 2 bases and J by 7 bases, with 1 base of the junction left unmatched. This CDR3 has 12 amino acids. CDR1 MNHNS and CDR2 SASEGT come from the germline V gene.

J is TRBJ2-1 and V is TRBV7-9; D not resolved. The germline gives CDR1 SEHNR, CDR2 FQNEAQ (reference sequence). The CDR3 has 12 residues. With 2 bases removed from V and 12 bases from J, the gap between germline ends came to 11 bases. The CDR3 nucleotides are TGTGCCAGCAGCTTACCAGGCGGTTCGCAGTTCTTC. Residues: CASSLPGGSQFF.

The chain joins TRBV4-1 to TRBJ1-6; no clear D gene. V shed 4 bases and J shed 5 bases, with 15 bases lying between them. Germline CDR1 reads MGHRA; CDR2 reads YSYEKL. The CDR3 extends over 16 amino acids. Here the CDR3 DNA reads TGCGCCAGCAGCCTCGGGGAGGGCAACAATAATTCACCCCTCCACTTT. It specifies CASSLGEGNNNSPLHF.

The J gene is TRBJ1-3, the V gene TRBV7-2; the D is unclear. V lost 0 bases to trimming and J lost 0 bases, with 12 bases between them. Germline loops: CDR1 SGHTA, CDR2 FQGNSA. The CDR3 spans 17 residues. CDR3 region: CASSLALTVLSGNTIYF. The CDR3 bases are TGTGCCAGCAGCTTAGCCCTTACAGTTCTCTCTGGAAACACCATATATTTT.

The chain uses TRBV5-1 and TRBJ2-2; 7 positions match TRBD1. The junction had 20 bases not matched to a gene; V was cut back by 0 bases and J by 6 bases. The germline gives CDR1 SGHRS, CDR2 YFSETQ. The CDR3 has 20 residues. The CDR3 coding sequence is TGCGCCAGCAGCTTGGGAGTCCCCCCTAACAGGGGTCAGGGCGCCGGGGAGCTGTTTTTT. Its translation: CASSLGVPPNRGQGAGELFF. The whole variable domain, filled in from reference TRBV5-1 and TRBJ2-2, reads KAGVTQTPRYLIKTRGQQVTLSCSPISGHRSVSWYQQTPGQGLQFLFEYFSETQRNKGNFPGRFSGRQFSNSRSEMNVSTLELGDSALYLCASSLGVPPNRGQGAGELFFGEGSRLTVL.

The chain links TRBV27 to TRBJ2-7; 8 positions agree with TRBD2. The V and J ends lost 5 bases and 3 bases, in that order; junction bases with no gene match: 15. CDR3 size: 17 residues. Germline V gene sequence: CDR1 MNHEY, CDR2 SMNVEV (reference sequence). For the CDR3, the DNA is TGTGCCAGCAGTATCCACCCGAGGAGCGGGAGCATCTACGAGCAGTACTTC. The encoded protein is CASSIHPRSGSIYEQYF.

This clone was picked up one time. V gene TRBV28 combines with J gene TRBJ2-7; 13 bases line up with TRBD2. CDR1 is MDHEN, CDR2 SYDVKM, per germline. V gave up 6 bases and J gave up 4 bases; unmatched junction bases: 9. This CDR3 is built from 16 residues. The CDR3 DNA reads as TGTGCCAGCAGACATAGACTAGCGGGAGGTTGGTACGAGCAGTACTTC. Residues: CASRHRLAGGWYEQYF.

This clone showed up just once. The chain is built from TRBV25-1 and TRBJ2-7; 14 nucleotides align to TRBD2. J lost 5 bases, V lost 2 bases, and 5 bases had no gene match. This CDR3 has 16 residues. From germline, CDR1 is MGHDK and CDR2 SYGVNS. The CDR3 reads CASSEAGLAGVHEQYF. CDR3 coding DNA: TGTGCCAGCAGTGAAGCGGGACTAGCGGGAGTCCACGAGCAGTACTTC.

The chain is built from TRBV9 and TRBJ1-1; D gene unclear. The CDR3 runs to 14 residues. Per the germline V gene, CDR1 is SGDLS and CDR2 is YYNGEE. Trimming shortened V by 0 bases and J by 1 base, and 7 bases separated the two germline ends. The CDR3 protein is CASSVGPENTEAFF. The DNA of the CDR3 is TGTGCCAGCAGCGTAGGTCCCGAGAACACTGAAGCTTTCTTT.

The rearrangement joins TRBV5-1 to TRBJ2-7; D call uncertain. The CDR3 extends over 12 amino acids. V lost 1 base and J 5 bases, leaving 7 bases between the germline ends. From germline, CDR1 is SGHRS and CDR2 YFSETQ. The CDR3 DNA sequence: TGCGCCAGCAGCTTGACGGTCCACGAGCAGTACTTC. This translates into CASSLTVHEQYF.

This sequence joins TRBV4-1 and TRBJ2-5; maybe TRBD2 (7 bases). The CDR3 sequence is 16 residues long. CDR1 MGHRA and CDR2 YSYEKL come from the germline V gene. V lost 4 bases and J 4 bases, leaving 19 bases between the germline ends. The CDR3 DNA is TGCGCCAGCAGCCGCACGAGCGGGACAAGGCTAGAGACCCAGTACTTC. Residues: CASSRTSGTRLETQYF.

CDR3: CASLTSGLAGVSGTGELFF. The CDR3 bases are TGTGCCAGTTTAACCTCGGGACTAGCGGGAGTATCAGGCACCGGGGAGCTGTTTTTT. The chain combines TRBV19 with TRBJ2-2; 14 nucleotides line up with TRBD2. From germline, CDR1 is LNHDA and CDR2 SQIVND (reference sequence). The V segment lost 8 bases and the J segment 4 bases; nucleotides outside the gene matches: 15. The CDR3 consists of 19 residues.

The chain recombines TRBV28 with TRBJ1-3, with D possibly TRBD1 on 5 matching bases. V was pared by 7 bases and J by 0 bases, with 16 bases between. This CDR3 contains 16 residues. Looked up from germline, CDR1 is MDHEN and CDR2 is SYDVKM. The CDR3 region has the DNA TGTGCCAGCATAGACCGGGACTCCCGCTCTGGAAACACCATATATTTT. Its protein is CASIDRDSRSGNTIYF.

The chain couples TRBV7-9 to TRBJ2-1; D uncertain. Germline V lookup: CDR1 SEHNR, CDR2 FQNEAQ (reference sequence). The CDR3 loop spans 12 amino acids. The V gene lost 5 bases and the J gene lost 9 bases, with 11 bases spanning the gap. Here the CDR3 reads CASSLVGSEQFF. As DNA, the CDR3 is TGTGCCAGCAGCCTGGTCGGTTCTGAGCAGTTCTTC.

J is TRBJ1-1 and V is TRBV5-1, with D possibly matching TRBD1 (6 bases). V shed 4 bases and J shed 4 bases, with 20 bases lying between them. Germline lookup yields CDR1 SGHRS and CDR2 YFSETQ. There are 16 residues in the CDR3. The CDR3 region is CASSLVFRGRSTEAFF. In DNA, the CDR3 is TGCGCCAGCAGCCTGGTGTTCAGGGGCCGGAGCACTGAAGCTTTCTTT.